Shown below are 3 T cell receptor beta chains from a single sample sequenced in a study of cytomegalovirus exposure and HLA in healthy donors. Primers: 60 Vbeta forward and 13 Jbeta reverse. Clones were sequenced by immunoSEQ multiplex PCR, and TCRdb holds only the in-frame ones, with some missing. The sample lists approximately 140,000 clones, approximately 80% occurring once. The sample was PBMCs. The receptor set was obtained from a woman between 18 and 29 years old in good health and CMV-seronegative.

V gene TRBV23-1 combines with J gene TRBJ1-4; perhaps TRBD1 as D (5 bases). TRBV23-1 is marked as an open reading frame, function uncertain. V was shortened by 0 bases and J by 8 bases, with 13 bases between the two germline ends. CDR3 size: 15 residues. Here the CDR3 DNA reads TGCGCCAGCAGTCAATCGGCCAGGGAAGGGGAAAAACTGTTTTTT. Translation: CASSQSAREGEKLFF.

This chain links TRBV18 with TRBJ1-4; 8 bases are shared with TRBD1. Germline trimming cut 3 bases from V and 9 bases from J; bases unmatched to any gene: 9. CDR1 and CDR2 from the germline V gene are KGHSH and LQKENI. The CDR3 runs 15 residues. The CDR3 DNA is TGTGCCAGCTCACCGCCGATTTCAGGGGGCCAAAAACTGTTTTTT. Residues: CASSPPISGGQKLFF.

This clone appeared a few times. V and J are TRBV2 and TRBJ2-5; D remains unclear. The germline V and J ends were trimmed by 4 bases and 2 bases, with 8 bases remaining between them. Germline CDR1 is SNHLY and CDR2 is FYNNEI. This CDR3 has 13 amino acids. As DNA, the CDR3 is TGTGCCAGCAGTGGCTCTAGGCAAGAGACCCAGTACTTC. Its translation: CASSGSRQETQYF. Drawing the rest from reference TRBV2 and TRBJ2-5, the complete variable domain is EPEVTQTPSHQVTQMGQEVILRCVPISNHLYFYWYRQILGQKVEFLVSFYNNEISEKSEIFDDQFSVERPDGSNFTLKIRSTKLEDSAMYFCASSGSRQETQYFGPGTRLLVL.